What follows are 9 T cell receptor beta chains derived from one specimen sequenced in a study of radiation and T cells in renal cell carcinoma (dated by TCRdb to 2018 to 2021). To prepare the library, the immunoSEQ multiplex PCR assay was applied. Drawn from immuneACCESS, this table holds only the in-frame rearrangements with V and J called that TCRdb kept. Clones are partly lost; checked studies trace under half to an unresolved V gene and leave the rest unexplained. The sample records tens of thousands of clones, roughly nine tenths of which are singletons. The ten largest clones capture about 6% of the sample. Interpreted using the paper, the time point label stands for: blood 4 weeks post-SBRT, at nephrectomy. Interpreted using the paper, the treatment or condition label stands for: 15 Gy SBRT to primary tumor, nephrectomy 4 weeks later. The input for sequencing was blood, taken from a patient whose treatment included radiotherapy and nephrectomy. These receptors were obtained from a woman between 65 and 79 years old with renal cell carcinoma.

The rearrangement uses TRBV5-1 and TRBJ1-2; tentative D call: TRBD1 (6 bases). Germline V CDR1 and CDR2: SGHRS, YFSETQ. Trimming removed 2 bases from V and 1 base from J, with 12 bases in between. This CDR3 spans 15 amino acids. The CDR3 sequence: CASSFEGGYNYGYTF. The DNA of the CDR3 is TGCGCCAGCAGCTTCGAGGGGGGCTATAACTATGGCTACACCTTC.

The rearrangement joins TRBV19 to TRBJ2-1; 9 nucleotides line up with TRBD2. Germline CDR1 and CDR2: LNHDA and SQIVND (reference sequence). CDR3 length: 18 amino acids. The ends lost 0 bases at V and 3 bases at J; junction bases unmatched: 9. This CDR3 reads CASSIDSRQAGGYNEQFF. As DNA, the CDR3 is TGTGCCAGTAGTATAGATTCCCGGCAAGCGGGGGGCTACAATGAGCAGTTCTTC.

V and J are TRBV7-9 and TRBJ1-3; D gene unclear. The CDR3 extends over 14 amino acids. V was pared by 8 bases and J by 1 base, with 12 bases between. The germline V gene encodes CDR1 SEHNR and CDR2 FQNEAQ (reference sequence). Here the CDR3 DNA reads TGTGCCAGCTCGAAGACTGGGTCTGGAAACACCATATATTTT. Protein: CASSKTGSGNTIYF.

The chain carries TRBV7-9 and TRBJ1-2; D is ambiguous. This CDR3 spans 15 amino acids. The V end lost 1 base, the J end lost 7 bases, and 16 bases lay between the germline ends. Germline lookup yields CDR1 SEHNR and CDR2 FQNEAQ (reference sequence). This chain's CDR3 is CASSLEGLVLRGYTF. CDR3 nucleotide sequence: TGTGCCAGCAGCTTAGAGGGTCTGGTGTTGCGTGGCTACACCTTC. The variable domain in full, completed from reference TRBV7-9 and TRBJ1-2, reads DTGVSQNPRHKITKRGQNVTFRCDPISEHNRLYWYRQTLGQGPEFLTYFQNEAQLEKSRLLSDRFSAERPKGSFSTLEIQRTEQGDSAMYLCASSLEGLVLRGYTFGSGTRLTVV.

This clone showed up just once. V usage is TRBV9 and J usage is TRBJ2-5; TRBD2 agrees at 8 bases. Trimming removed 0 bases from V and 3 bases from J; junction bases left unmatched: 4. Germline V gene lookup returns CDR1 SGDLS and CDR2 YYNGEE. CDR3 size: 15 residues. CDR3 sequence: CASSVGPAGEETQYF. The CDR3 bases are TGTGCCAGCAGCGTAGGTCCAGCGGGGGAAGAGACCCAGTACTTC.

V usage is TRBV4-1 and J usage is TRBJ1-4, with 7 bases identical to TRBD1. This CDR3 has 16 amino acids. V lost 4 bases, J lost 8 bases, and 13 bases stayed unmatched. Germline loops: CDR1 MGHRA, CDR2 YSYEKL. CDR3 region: CASSPNVDRVSEKLFF. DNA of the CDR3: TGCGCCAGCAGCCCCAACGTCGACAGGGTTAGCGAAAAACTGTTTTTT.

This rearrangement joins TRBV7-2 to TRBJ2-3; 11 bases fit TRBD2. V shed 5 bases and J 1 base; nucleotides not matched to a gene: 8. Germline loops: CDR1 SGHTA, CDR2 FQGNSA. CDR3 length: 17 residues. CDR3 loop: CASSPGGLAERTDTQYF. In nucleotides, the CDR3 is TGTGCCAGCAGCCCAGGGGGACTAGCGGAACGCACAGATACGCAGTATTTT. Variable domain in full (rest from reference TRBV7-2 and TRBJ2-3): GAGVSQSPSNKVTEKGKDVELRCDPISGHTALYWYRQSLGQGLEFLIYFQGNSAPDKSGLPSDRFSAERTGGSVSTLTIQRTQQEDSAVYLCASSPGGLAERTDTQYFGPGTRLTVL.

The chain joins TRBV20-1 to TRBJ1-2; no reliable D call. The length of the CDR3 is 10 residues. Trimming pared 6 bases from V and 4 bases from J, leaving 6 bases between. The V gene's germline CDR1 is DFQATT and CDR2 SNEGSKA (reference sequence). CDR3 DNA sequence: TGCAGTGCGAGAAGCTATGGCTACACCTTC. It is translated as CSARSYGYTF.

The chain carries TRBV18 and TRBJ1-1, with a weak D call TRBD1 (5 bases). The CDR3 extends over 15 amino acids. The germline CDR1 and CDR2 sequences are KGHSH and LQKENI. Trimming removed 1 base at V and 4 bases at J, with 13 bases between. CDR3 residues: CASSPLSTQGTEAFF. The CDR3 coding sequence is TGTGCCAGCTCACCACTCAGTACCCAGGGCACTGAAGCTTTCTTT. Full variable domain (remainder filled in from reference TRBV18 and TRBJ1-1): NAGVMQNPRHLVRRRGQEARLRCSPMKGHSHVYWYRQLPEEGLKFMVYLQKENIIDESGMPKERFSAEFPKEGPSILRIQQVVRGDSAAYFCASSPLSTQGTEAFFGQGTRLTVV.